Included here is one T cell receptor beta chain sequence, with context. Together with a sample-barcoded 5' primer, a J-beta primer mix was included in a second PCR lasting about 6 to 11 cycles. In TCRdb, the 5' RACE reads were re-called with MiXCR into one record per CDR3 protein. The profile shows some 890,000 distinct CDR3 sequences, roughly 29% of them singletons. This CDR3 has 16 residues. From germline, CDR1 is DFQATT and CDR2 SNEGSKA (reference sequence). V trimming: 6 bases; J trimming: 4 bases; junction bases outside the gene matches: 13. The data originate from a study of blood T cells in healthy people across ages. These same data were also listed under a study on T cells of mothers and their children. That paper states: Microchimeric T cell clones that persisted were not detected.

This clonotype originated in a woman in her thirties or forties in good health. The chain recombines TRBV20-1 with TRBJ2-1; the match to TRBD1 covers 9 bases. Sequencing was done on a sample of blood. This chain's CDR3 is CSAPQEGTGKYNEQFF. In nucleotides, the CDR3 is TGCAGTGCCCCCCAGGAAGGGACAGGGAAGTACAATGAGCAGTTCTTC.